Listed below are T cell receptor beta chains from one sample, sequenced in a study of beta chain features in type 1 diabetes. The data were produced by immunoSEQ multiplex PCR, yet TCRdb's version contains in-frame clones alone and is incomplete. The sample has around 710,000 clones, around 12% seen once; the top ten hold around 0.12%. The specimen was naive CD4+ T cells from blood. The receptors stem from a man aged 25 to 40 with type 1 diabetes. Each CDR3 is given with its conserved first and last residue. The order of the fields is V gene, CDR3 protein.

TRBV7-2,CASSLGGTAYEQYF
TRBV27,CASSLQAFYEQYF
TRBV5-1,CASSTEGGSPLHF
TRBV7-2,CASSLAGVSTDTQYF
TRBV18,CASSLATTNEKLFF
TRBV7-6,CASSWPDSKGETQYF
TRBV5-1,CASSLLERGPQETQYF
TRBV5-1,CASSTAPDRGYEQYF
TRBV10-3,CAISESAFPYEQYF
TRBV11-2,CASSLYLQEAFF
TRBV9,CASSRSGRTDTQYF
TRBV28,CASRGDSYNSPLHF
TRBV7-8,CASSLLARFDEQYF
TRBV11-2,CASSLVRDSTYEQYF
TRBV6-6,CASSDGGGPYNEQFF
TRBV2,CASSPRRNTDTQYF
TRBV7-9,CASSRQAPGGYTF
TRBV9,CASARGNQETQYF
TRBV7-2,CASSLRTKTGDPYEQYF
TRBV9,CASSVTGELFF
TRBV6-5,CASRGGSGNTIYF
TRBV2,CASIRGAGANVLTF
TRBV15,CATSRDPEWDRSALF
TRBV5-1,CASSFPQGNTGELFF
TRBV6-1,CASSEASVRAGTQYF
TRBV19,CASSVRLTNNEQFF
TRBV28,CASKQTGSGRYGYTF